Included here is one T cell receptor (beta chain) sequence, with context. Germline CDR1 SNHLY, CDR2 FYNNEI. The CDR3 contains 13 residues. Unmatched junction bases numbered 4, after V lost 4 bases and J lost 4 bases. The record originates from a study of CD8 T cells in Susac syndrome. The sequenced target, TCR beta, came from blood CD8+ and CD4+ T cells. Treatment-naive patients with stable or active relapsing-remitting disease were the multiple sclerosis controls. Negative isolation was used for CD8+ and CD4+ T cells, and FACS enrichment was applied to TEMRA cells. cDNA came from about 0.5 to 1 ug RNA primed by random hexamers. The authors amplified TCR beta CDR3 across 54 Vbeta and 13 Jbeta using immunoSEQ multiplex PCR. TCRdb reprocessed the immunoSEQ multiplex PCR reads via MiXCR and lists one record per CDR3 protein. The table has hundreds of thousands of distinct CDR3 sequences, about 91% seen once.

The sequenced sample consisted of CD8+ T cells from PBMCs. V usage is TRBV2 and J usage is TRBJ2-7; 7 positions agree with TRBD2. The sequence was obtained from a human donor with multiple sclerosis. The CDR3 nucleotides read TGTGCCAGCAGTGGGGAGGGGCGTTACGAGCAGTACTTC. Translation: CASSGEGRYEQYF. Together with reference TRBV2 and TRBJ2-7, the CDR3 gives the full variable domain: EPEVTQTPSHQVTQMGQEVILRCVPISNHLYFYWYRQILGQKVEFLVSFYNNEISEKSEIFDDQFSVERPDGSNFTLKIRSTKLEDSAMYFCASSGEGRYEQYFGPGTRLTVT.